This entry describes one TCR beta chain. In the authors' workflow: Amplification of reference gene primers was used by the study to estimate nucleated cell counts. Here immunoSEQ multiplex PCR was the method, and the copy in TCRdb shows in-frame clones only, minus some. For V, J and clone size, that table is used; D and trimming come from the DNA. The data show roughly 670,000 clones, 70% to 90% seen once. The data derive from a study of blood T cell repertoires in COVID-19. The wider study: The United States, Italy and Spain supplied acute and convalescent COVID-19 samples. The analysed material was cDNA or gDNA that came from T cells, B-cell-depleted T cells, or PBMCs.

The CDR3 contains 15 residues. V gave up 0 bases and J gave up 1 base; unmatched junction bases: 0. Germline V gives CDR1 LNHNV, CDR2 YYDKDF (reference sequence). The sequencing input was peripheral blood. This chain joins TRBV15 and TRBJ2-3; TRBD1 matches 8 bases. The receptor's source is a woman aged 18-29 years with acute or convalescent COVID-19. The CDR3 DNA sequence: TGTGCCACCAGCAGAGACAGGGGGCGCACAGATACGCAGTATTTT. Protein: CATSRDRGRTDTQYF.